The 29 T cell receptor beta chains below were found in one sample sequenced in a study of blood T cell repertoires in COVID-19 (dated by TCRdb to between 2020 and 2021). Libraries came from the immunoSEQ multiplex PCR assay. Held by TCRdb, this immuneACCESS table contains in-frame sequences only and omits some clones. Under half of the omission traces to an unresolved V gene where checked; the cause of the rest is unknown. Recorded for this sample are 110,000 to 150,000 clones; around three quarters of them occurred a single time. The ten largest clones take up 4.2% of the sample. The material sequenced was peripheral blood. The receptors were gathered from a man in his 60s with acute or convalescent COVID-19.

The chain combines TRBV3-1 (or the pseudogene TRBV3-2) with TRBJ2-7, with 11 bases fitting TRBD2. The length of the CDR3 is 20 residues. After removal of 0 bases from V and 1 base from J, the junction contained 14 bases not matched to a gene. CDR1 and CDR2 from the germline V gene are LGHDT and YNNKEL (reference sequence). The CDR3 here is CASSQEPPGTSGSNSYEQYF. The CDR3, as DNA: TGTGCCAGCAGCCAAGAACCCCCGGGCACTAGCGGGAGTAATTCCTACGAGCAGTACTTC.

This chain links TRBV9 with TRBJ2-1; 8 bases line up with TRBD1. This CDR3 contains 14 residues. V was pared by 4 bases and J by 5 bases, with 5 bases of the junction left unmatched. In germline, CDR1 is SGDLS, CDR2 YYNGEE. DNA for the CDR3: TGTGCCAGCAGCCCCCGACAGGGGAACAATGAGCAGTTCTTC. It encodes CASSPRQGNNEQFF.

This clone was observed a single time. The chain recombines TRBV3-1 (or the pseudogene TRBV3-2) with TRBJ2-3, with 8 bases fitting TRBD2. The CDR3 has 15 residues. The V and J ends lost 4 bases and 3 bases, in that order; junction bases with no gene match: 6. Germline CDR1 LGHDT, CDR2 YNNKEL (reference sequence). The CDR3 is CASSPSGRETDTQYF. The CDR3 DNA sequence: TGTGCCAGCAGCCCCAGCGGGAGAGAAACAGATACGCAGTATTTT.

The V and J genes are TRBV5-1 and TRBJ2-1, with TRBD2 identical over 9 bases. The CDR3 has 15 residues. In germline, CDR1 is SGHRS, CDR2 YFSETQ. Losses at the gene ends were 4 bases for V and 13 bases for J; bases not matched to a gene: 15. CDR3 bases: TGCGCCAGCAGCACAGGGACTAGCCAAGTTGTGTCTCAGTTCTTC. Protein: CASSTGTSQVVSQFF.

A few counts support this clone. The chain has TRBV2 and TRBJ1-5, with 11 bases that match TRBD1. Germline loops: CDR1 SNHLY, CDR2 FYNNEI. The J segment lost 10 bases and the V segment lost 7 bases, leaving 6 bases of the junction unmatched. CDR3 length: 13 residues. The CDR3 here is CASMLDRGQPQHF. The CDR3 DNA follows: TGTGCCAGCATGCTGGACAGGGGGCAACCCCAGCATTTT.

The chain joins TRBV5-6 to TRBJ2-7; D possibly corresponds to TRBD2 (6 bases). The germline gives CDR1 SGHDT, CDR2 YYEEEE. This CDR3 is 14 amino acids long. The ends were cut back, 0 bases at V and 4 bases at J, with 11 bases in the middle. The CDR3 region is CASSLGRAGYEQYF. In DNA, the CDR3 is TGTGCCAGCAGCTTGGGGAGGGCTGGGTACGAGCAGTACTTC. Complete variable domain (other parts from reference TRBV5-6 and TRBJ2-7): DAGVTQSPTHLIKTRGQQVTLRCSPKSGHDTVSWYQQALGQGPQFIFQYYEEEERQRGNFPDRFSGHQFPNYSSELNVNALLLGDSALYLCASSLGRAGYEQYFGPGTRLTVT.

This chain joins TRBV2 and TRBJ2-7; the D gene is possibly TRBD2 (7 bases). The CDR3 contains 15 residues. Germline CDR1 is SNHLY and CDR2 is FYNNEI. Between the trimmed V and J ends, which lost 3 bases and 8 bases, there was a span of 20 bases. Here the CDR3 reads CASSDDYSPGGKQYF. CDR3 coding DNA: TGTGCCAGCAGTGATGATTATTCTCCGGGGGGCAAGCAGTACTTC.

The rearrangement uses TRBV11-3 and TRBJ2-3; 8 bases map to TRBD2. J gave up 5 bases and V 1 base, and 8 bases lay outside the gene matches. Germline loops: CDR1 SGHNT, CDR2 YENEEA. The CDR3 consists of 16 residues. CDR3 sequence: CASSLGPGLDGDTQYF. DNA for the CDR3: TGTGCCAGCAGCTTAGGCCCGGGACTAGACGGAGATACGCAGTATTTT.

CDR3 coding DNA: TGTGCCAGCAGTTGGGGGATGACTAGCGGGAGACCCTTGTACTTC. This gives the protein CASSWGMTSGRPLYF. The chain is built from TRBV6-5 and TRBJ2-7; 12 nucleotides agree with TRBD2. J gave up 12 bases and V 4 bases, and 13 bases lay outside the gene matches. Per germline, CDR1 MNHEY and CDR2 SVGAGI. The CDR3 has 15 residues.

The chain is built from TRBV12-3 or TRBV12-4 and TRBJ2-3, with D tentatively TRBD2 (6 bases). CDR3 length equals 13 residues. V dropped 3 bases and J dropped 8 bases, with 12 bases sitting between them. The CDR3 sequence is CASSFLVGGTQYF. In DNA, the CDR3 is TGTGCCAGCAGTTTTTTGGTGGGGGGTACGCAGTATTTT.

The chain has TRBV12-3 or TRBV12-4 and TRBJ2-7; 9 positions agree with TRBD1. Trimming removed 8 bases from V and 5 bases from J; junction bases left unmatched: 7. The length of the CDR3 is 13 residues. CDR3: CASRGTGSNEQYF. The CDR3 DNA reads TGTGCCAGCCGTGGGACAGGGTCTAACGAGCAGTACTTC.

The chain recombines TRBV3-1 (or the pseudogene TRBV3-2) with TRBJ2-5; D perhaps matches TRBD2 (7 bases). The germline V gene encodes CDR1 LGHDT and CDR2 YNNKEL (reference sequence). This CDR3 is built from 16 residues. V gave up 2 bases and J gave up 5 bases, with 18 bases separating them. The CDR3 DNA reads as TGTGCCAGCAGCCAATCATCGGGGGGCGTCCGGGAGACCCAGTACTTC. Its translation is CASSQSSGGVRETQYF.

There are a few counts of this clone. The chain carries TRBV7-9 and TRBJ1-1; D remains ambiguous. CDR3 length: 12 amino acids. Trimming removed 6 bases from V and 1 base from J, with 6 bases in between. Germline lookup yields CDR1 SEHNR and CDR2 FQNEAQ (reference sequence). CDR3 protein: CASRRENTEAFF. In nucleotides, the CDR3 is TGTGCCAGCAGGCGGGAGAACACTGAAGCTTTCTTT. Based on the CDR3 plus reference TRBV7-9 and TRBJ1-1, the full variable domain is DTGVSQNPRHKITKRGQNVTFRCDPISEHNRLYWYRQTLGQGPEFLTYFQNEAQLEKSRLLSDRFSAERPKGSFSTLEIQRTEQGDSAMYLCASRRENTEAFFGQGTRLTVV.

The chain employs TRBV11-1 and TRBJ2-1, with a weak D call TRBD2 (5 bases). Per germline, CDR1 SGHAT and CDR2 FQDESV (reference sequence). The V end lost 3 bases, the J end lost 0 bases, and 9 bases lay between the germline ends. The CDR3 sequence is 15 residues long. DNA for the CDR3: TGTGCCAGCAGCTTTGCGGGTAGCTCCTACAATGAGCAGTTCTTC. This gives the protein CASSFAGSSYNEQFF.

Of note for this clone: An end of the junction differs from the germline gene, which may be a read error. The rearrangement uses TRBV7-3 and TRBJ2-1; D might be TRBD2 (6 bases). This CDR3 has 15 residues. Germline CDR1 SGHTA, CDR2 FQGTGA. CDR3 sequence reads: CASSLGLPSNNEQFF. The CDR3 DNA reads as TGTGCCAGCAGCTTAGGACTACCCTCCAACAATGAGCAGTTCTTC.

The chain has TRBV9 and TRBJ2-1; 7 nucleotides line up with TRBD1. The CDR3 runs to 15 residues. Trimming cost V 2 bases and J 1 base; bases outside gene matches: 3. In germline, CDR1 is SGDLS, CDR2 YYNGEE. This CDR3 is CASSVGDSSYNEQFF. The CDR3 DNA reads TGTGCCAGCAGCGTCGGGGACAGTTCCTACAATGAGCAGTTCTTC. Variable domain in full (rest from reference TRBV9 and TRBJ2-1): DSGVTQTPKHLITATGQRVTLRCSPRSGDLSVYWYQQSLDQGLQFLIQYYNGEERAKGNILERFSAQQFPDLHSELNLSSLELGDSALYFCASSVGDSSYNEQFFGPGTRLTVL.

This sequence joins TRBV5-1 and TRBJ1-2, with D unresolved. Germline V CDR1 and CDR2: SGHRS, YFSETQ. The V and J ends lost 5 bases and 4 bases respectively, with 18 bases between them. The length of the CDR3 is 15 residues. This chain's CDR3 is CASREMGGGPYGYTF. The CDR3 DNA is TGCGCCAGCAGGGAAATGGGAGGAGGGCCCTATGGCTACACCTTC.

The J gene is TRBJ1-6, the V gene TRBV5-6; 10 positions agree with TRBD1. Per germline, CDR1 SGHDT and CDR2 YYEEEE. V shed 0 bases and J 10 bases; nucleotides not matched to a gene: 4. This CDR3 region has 15 residues. The CDR3 nucleotides read TGTGCCAGCAGCTTGGATGGGACAGGGGACTCACCCCTCCACTTT. Its protein product is CASSLDGTGDSPLHF. The whole variable domain, filled in from reference TRBV5-6 and TRBJ1-6, reads DAGVTQSPTHLIKTRGQQVTLRCSPKSGHDTVSWYQQALGQGPQFIFQYYEEEERQRGNFPDRFSGHQFPNYSSELNVNALLLGDSALYLCASSLDGTGDSPLHFGNGTRLTVT.

The V and J genes are TRBV5-8 and TRBJ2-4; 11 bases map to TRBD1. Germline CDR1 reads SGHTS; CDR2 reads YDEGEE. V lost 4 bases and J lost 3; bases outside the gene matches: 9. This CDR3 has 17 residues. CDR3 nucleotides: TGTGCCAGCAGCCTCCGGGACAGGGGGTTGGGCAAAAACATTCAGTACTTC. Residues: CASSLRDRGLGKNIQYF.

The rearrangement uses TRBV18 and TRBJ2-6; maybe TRBD1 (5 bases). The CDR3 runs to 18 residues. V was cut by 1 base and J by 1 base, with 14 bases left in between. Germline V gene data show CDR1 as KGHSH and CDR2 as LQKENI. CDR3 nucleotides: TGTGCCAGCTCACCACTCAGGGTCGCGGATTCTGGGGCCAACGTCCTGACTTTC. This translates into CASSPLRVADSGANVLTF.

The CDR3 sequence: CASKGRTENTEAFF. The CDR3 DNA reads TGCGCCAGCAAAGGACGGACAGAGAACACTGAAGCTTTCTTT. This sequence joins TRBV10-2 and TRBJ1-1, with D perhaps matching TRBD1 (6 bases). The CDR3 covers 14 residues. Germline values: CDR1 WSHSY, CDR2 SAAADI. V was pared by 7 bases and J by 1 base, with 13 bases between.

This clone was counted only a few times. The chain has TRBV5-1 and TRBJ2-2; D is possibly TRBD2 (5 bases). The germline V gene encodes CDR1 SGHRS and CDR2 YFSETQ. Trimming left V 7 bases short and J 6 bases short, with 7 bases between. The CDR3 spans 11 residues. Written as DNA, the CDR3 is TGCGCCAGCGAGGAGGCCGGGGAGCTGTTTTTT. Translating gives CASEEAGELFF.

The chain combines TRBV6-5 with TRBJ1-2; D call uncertain. The length of the CDR3 is 12 residues. Looked up from germline, CDR1 is MNHEY and CDR2 is SVGAGI. The V end was cut by 7 bases, the J end by 0 bases, with 6 bases between. CDR3: CASNPANYGYTF. In DNA, the CDR3 is TGTGCCAGCAACCCAGCTAACTATGGCTACACCTTC.

The chain carries TRBV7-9 and TRBJ2-7, with a possible D match to TRBD2 (6 bases). The germline V gene encodes CDR1 SEHNR and CDR2 FQNEAQ (reference sequence). CDR3 length: 13 residues. Trimming removed 0 bases at V and 5 bases at J, with 8 bases between. CDR3 nucleotides: TGTGCCAGCAGCTTAGCGGGCGGGGACGAGCAGTACTTC. Translating gives CASSLAGGDEQYF.

J is TRBJ2-7 and V is TRBV18; TRBD1 matches at 9 bases. The trim removed 6 bases at V and 7 bases at J, leaving 10 bases unmatched. Germline loops: CDR1 KGHSH, CDR2 LQKENI. The CDR3 is 14 residues long. The CDR3 coding sequence is TGTGCCAGCTCTCCGGGACAGGGCCTGGGTGAGCAGTACTTC. Its protein product is CASSPGQGLGEQYF. The variable domain in full, completed from reference TRBV18 and TRBJ2-7, reads NAGVMQNPRHLVRRRGQEARLRCSPMKGHSHVYWYRQLPEEGLKFMVYLQKENIIDESGMPKERFSAEFPKEGPSILRIQQVVRGDSAAYFCASSPGQGLGEQYFGPGTRLTVT.

This clone was counted only a few times. The chain employs TRBV10-3 and TRBJ2-1; 8 bases map to TRBD2. Germline assignment: CDR1 ENHRY and CDR2 SYGVKD. The CDR3 consists of 16 residues. Unmatched junction bases numbered 8, after V lost 3 bases and J lost 4 bases. CDR3 residues: CAISEEGGRLYNEQFF. CDR3 bases: TGTGCCATCAGTGAAGAAGGCGGGAGGTTGTACAATGAGCAGTTCTTC.

J is TRBJ2-3 and V is TRBV7-8; 7 nucleotides agree with TRBD2. The V gene end was trimmed by 0 bases and the J gene end by 6 bases; junction bases not matched to a gene: 6. CDR1 and CDR2 (germline): SGHVS, FQNEAQ. The CDR3 spans 15 residues. The CDR3 DNA reads as TGTGCCAGCAGCTTAGCGCGGCTAGCGGTTGATACGCAGTATTTT. Translated: CASSLARLAVDTQYF.

This clone appeared a few times. The gene calls are TRBV11-2 and TRBJ1-1; possibly TRBD1 for D (6 bases). CDR1 and CDR2 (germline): SGHAT, FQNNGV. The CDR3 contains 15 residues. Trimming shortened V by 0 bases and J by 4 bases, and 12 bases separated the two germline ends. Here the CDR3 DNA reads TGTGCCAGCAGCTTAGATCGGGGGGCGGCCACTGAAGCTTTCTTT. It yields the protein CASSLDRGAATEAFF.

As for this clone: A junction end diverges from the germline sequence, so it may reflect a read error. V usage is TRBV19 and J usage is TRBJ1-2, with D uncertain. CDR1 and CDR2 (germline): LNHDA, SQIVND (reference sequence). The CDR3 sequence is 12 residues long. The DNA of the CDR3 is TGTGCCAGTAGTCCCGGAGGAGCAGTTAGTATATTC. Translation gives CASSPGGAVSIF. The full variable domain, rest sourced from reference TRBV19 and TRBJ1-2, is DGGITQSPKYLFRKEGQNVTLSCEQNLNHDAMYWYRQDPGQGLRLIYYSQIVNDFQKGDIAEGYSVSREKKESFPLTVTSAQKNPTAFYLCASSPGGAVSIFGSGTRLTVV.